This T cell receptor (beta chain) came from a study of T cell responses to AZD1222 COVID-19 vaccine. This clone was counted a few times. The ends lost 4 bases at V and 3 bases at J; junction bases unmatched: 6. The CDR3 is 14 residues long. Germline V CDR1 and CDR2: SGHRS, YFSETQ. Generated by immunoSEQ multiplex PCR, the TCRdb table keeps only in-frame clones and is missing some. The sample consists of 86,000 or so clones, just over 90% of them appearing once. This TCR was recovered from an adult in good health. This sample comprised peripheral blood, obtained on day 0 of MenACWY control vaccination. The chain is built from TRBV5-1 and TRBJ1-1; 7 nucleotides agree with TRBD1. CDR3 sequence: CASSPRTGDTEAFF. The CDR3 DNA follows: TGCGCCAGCAGCCCCCGGACAGGCGACACTGAAGCTTTCTTT. The full variable domain, with the rest looked up from reference TRBV5-1 and TRBJ1-1, is KAGVTQTPRYLIKTRGQQVTLSCSPISGHRSVSWYQQTPGQGLQFLFEYFSETQRNKGNFPGRFSGRQFSNSRSEMNVSTLELGDSALYLCASSPRTGDTEAFFGQGTRLTVV.